This T cell receptor (beta chain) was observed in a study of blood T cell repertoires in COVID-19. Study background: Both acute and convalescent COVID-19 samples were obtained from the United States, Italy and Spain. T cells, B-cell-depleted T cells, or PBMCs supplied cDNA or gDNA.

CDR1 MNHEY and CDR2 SVGAGI come from the germline V gene. CDR3 size: 12 residues. Trimming removed 6 bases from V and 5 bases from J; junction bases left unmatched: 3. The method was immunoSEQ multiplex PCR; TCRdb's version includes in-frame clones alone and lacks a portion of them. The sample includes about 160,000 clones, around 80% of them seen just once. The chain carries TRBV6-5 and TRBJ1-2; 7 nucleotides match TRBD1. The sample was peripheral blood. The source is a woman aged 60-75 years with acute or convalescent COVID-19. The CDR3 nucleotides read TGTGCCAGCAGGACAGGGATGTATGGCTACACCTTC. This gives the protein CASRTGMYGYTF.